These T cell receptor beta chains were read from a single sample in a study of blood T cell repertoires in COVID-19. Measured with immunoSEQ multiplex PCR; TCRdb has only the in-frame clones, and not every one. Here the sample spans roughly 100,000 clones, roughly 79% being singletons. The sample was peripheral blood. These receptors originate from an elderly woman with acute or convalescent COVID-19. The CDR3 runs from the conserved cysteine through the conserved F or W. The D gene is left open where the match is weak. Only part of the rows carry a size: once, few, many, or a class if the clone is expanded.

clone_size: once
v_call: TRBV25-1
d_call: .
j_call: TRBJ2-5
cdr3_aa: CASLKGRGCQYF
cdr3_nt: TGTGCCAGCCTCAAGGGCAGGGGCTGCCAGTACTTC

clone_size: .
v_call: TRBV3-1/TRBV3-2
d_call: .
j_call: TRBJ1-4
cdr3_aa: CASSFRGEKLFF
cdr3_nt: TGTGCCAGCAGTTTTAGGGGTGAAAAACTGTTTTTT

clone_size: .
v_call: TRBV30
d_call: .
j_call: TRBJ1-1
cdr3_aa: CAWSVGRRGTEAFF
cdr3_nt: TGTGCCTGGAGTGTGGGACGTAGGGGGACTGAAGCTTTCTTT

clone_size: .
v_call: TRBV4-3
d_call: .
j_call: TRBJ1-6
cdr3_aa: CASSRTGINSPLHF
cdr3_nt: TGCGCCAGCAGCCGAACCGGGATTAATTCACCCCTCCACTTT

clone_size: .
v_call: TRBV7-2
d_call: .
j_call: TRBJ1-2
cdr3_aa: CASSSVNYGYTF
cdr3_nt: TGTGCCAGCAGCTCGGTTAACTATGGCTACACCTTC

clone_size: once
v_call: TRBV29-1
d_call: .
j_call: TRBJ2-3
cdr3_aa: CSVELSGTDTQYF
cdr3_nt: TGCAGCGTTGAATTGTCGGGCACAGATACGCAGTATTTT

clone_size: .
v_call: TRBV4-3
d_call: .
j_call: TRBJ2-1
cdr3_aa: CASSQSGPTPDEQFF
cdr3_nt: TGCGCCAGCAGCCAGAGCGGGCCCACACCCGATGAGCAGTTCTTC

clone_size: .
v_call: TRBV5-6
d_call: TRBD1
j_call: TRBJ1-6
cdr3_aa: CASSLQGESPLHF
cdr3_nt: TGTGCCAGCAGCCTGCAGGGGGAGTCACCCCTCCACTTT

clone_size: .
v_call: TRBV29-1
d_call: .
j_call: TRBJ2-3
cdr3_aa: CSVERWGGGTDTQYF
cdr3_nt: TGCAGCGTTGAAAGGTGGGGCGGGGGCACAGATACGCAGTATTTT

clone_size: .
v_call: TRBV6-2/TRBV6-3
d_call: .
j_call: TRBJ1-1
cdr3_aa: CASSYAAYLNTEAFF
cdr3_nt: TGTGCCAGCAGTTACGCTGCCTACTTGAACACTGAAGCTTTCTTT

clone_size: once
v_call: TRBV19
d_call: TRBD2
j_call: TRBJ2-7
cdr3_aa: CASSITSGSHTYEQYF
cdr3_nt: TGTGCCAGTAGTATAACTAGCGGGTCCCATACCTACGAGCAGTACTTC

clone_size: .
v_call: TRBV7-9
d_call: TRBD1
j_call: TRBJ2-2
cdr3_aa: CASRSRRGPNTGELFF
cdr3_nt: TGTGCCAGCAGAAGCCGCAGGGGGCCTAACACCGGGGAGCTGTTTTTT

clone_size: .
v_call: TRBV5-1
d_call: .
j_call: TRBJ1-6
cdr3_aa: CASSFLYGNNSPLHF
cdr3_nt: TGCGCCAGCAGCTTTCTATACGGGAATAATTCACCCCTCCACTTT

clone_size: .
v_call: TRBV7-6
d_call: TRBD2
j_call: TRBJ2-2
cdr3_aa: CASSLEVSGVTGELFF
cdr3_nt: TGTGCCAGCAGCTTAGAAGTTAGCGGGGTCACCGGGGAGCTGTTTTTT

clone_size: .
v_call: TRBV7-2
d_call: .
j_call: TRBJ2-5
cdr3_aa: CASSSQTGSQETQYF
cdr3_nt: TGTGCCAGCAGCTCGCAGACAGGCTCTCAAGAGACCCAGTACTTC

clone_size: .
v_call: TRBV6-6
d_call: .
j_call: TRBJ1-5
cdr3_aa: CASSRPRAPNQPQHF
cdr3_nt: TGTGCCAGCAGTCGGCCCAGGGCTCCGAATCAGCCCCAGCATTTT

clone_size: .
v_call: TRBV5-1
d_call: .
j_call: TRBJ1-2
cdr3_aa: CASSLREGRVDGYTF
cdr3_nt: TGCGCCAGCAGCTTGAGGGAGGGCAGGGTAGATGGCTACACCTTC

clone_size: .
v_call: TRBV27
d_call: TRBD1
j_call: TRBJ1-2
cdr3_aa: CASSLFRTGSHGYTF
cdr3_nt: TGTGCCAGCAGTTTATTCCGGACAGGATCACATGGCTACACCTTC

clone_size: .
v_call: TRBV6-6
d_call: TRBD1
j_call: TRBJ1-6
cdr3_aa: CASSRQGLSYNSPLHF
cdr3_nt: TGTGCCAGCAGTCGACAGGGCCTCTCCTATAATTCACCCCTCCACTTT

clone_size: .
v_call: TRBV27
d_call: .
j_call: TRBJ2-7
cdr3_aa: CASSLSSASYEQYF
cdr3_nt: TGTGCCAGCAGTTTGTCCAGCGCCTCCTACGAGCAGTACTTC